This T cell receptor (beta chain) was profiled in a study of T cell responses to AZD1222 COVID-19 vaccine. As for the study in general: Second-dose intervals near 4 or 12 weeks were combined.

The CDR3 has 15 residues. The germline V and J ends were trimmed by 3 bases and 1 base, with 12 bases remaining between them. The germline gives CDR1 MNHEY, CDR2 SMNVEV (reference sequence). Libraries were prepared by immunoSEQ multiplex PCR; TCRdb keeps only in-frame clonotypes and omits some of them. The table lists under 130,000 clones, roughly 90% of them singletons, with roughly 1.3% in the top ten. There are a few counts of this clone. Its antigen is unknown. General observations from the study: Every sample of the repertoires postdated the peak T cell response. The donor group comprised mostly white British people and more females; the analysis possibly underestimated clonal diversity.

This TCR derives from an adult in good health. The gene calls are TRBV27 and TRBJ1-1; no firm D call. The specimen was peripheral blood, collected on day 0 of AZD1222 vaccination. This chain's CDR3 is CASSFEKGRNTEAFF. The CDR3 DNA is TGTGCCAGCAGTTTTGAGAAAGGGCGGAACACTGAAGCTTTCTTT.